Listed below are T cell receptor beta chains from one sample, sequenced in a study of cytomegalovirus exposure and HLA in healthy donors. Here immunoSEQ multiplex PCR was the method, and the copy in TCRdb shows in-frame clones only, minus some. Of roughly 150,000 clones detected, about 85% appear once; the ten largest clones hold 2% to 2.5%. The sequenced sample was PBMCs. These receptor sequences come from a boy aged 2-9 years in good health and CMV-seronegative. CDR3s include the opening cysteine and the closing phenylalanine or tryptophan. Fields, in order: CDR3 DNA, CDR3 protein, V gene, J gene, clone size, D gene. The D gene is left open where the match is weak. Not every row has a clone size; where given, it reads once, few, many or a size class.

CDR3nt: TGTGCCAGCAGCTTAGATCCGGGAGTCTACGAGCAGTACTTC
CDR3aa: CASSLDPGVYEQYF
v_gene: TRBV7-8
j_gene: TRBJ2-7
abundance: NA
d_gene: NA

CDR3nt: TGTGCCAGCAGCTTAGGCGGTTTTTACAATGAGCAGTTCTTC
CDR3aa: CASSLGGFYNEQFF
v_gene: TRBV7-8
j_gene: TRBJ2-1
abundance: NA
d_gene: NA

CDR3nt: TGCGCCAGCATGGCTAGCGTTGTCGGGGAGCTGTTTTTT
CDR3aa: CASMASVVGELFF
v_gene: TRBV5-1
j_gene: TRBJ2-2
abundance: NA
d_gene: NA

CDR3nt: TGTGCCATCAGTCGGGGGACAGGGGATCCTATTGAAGCTTTCTTT
CDR3aa: CAISRGTGDPIEAFF
v_gene: TRBV10-3
j_gene: TRBJ1-1
abundance: NA
d_gene: TRBD1

CDR3nt: TGCGCCAGCAGTCGCGAAGGGAGGTACGAGCAGTACTTC
CDR3aa: CASSREGRYEQYF
v_gene: TRBV5-1
j_gene: TRBJ2-7
abundance: NA
d_gene: NA

CDR3nt: TGTGCCAGCAGCCAAAACAGGGGCCTTAGCTCCTACGAGCAGTACTTC
CDR3aa: CASSQNRGLSSYEQYF
v_gene: TRBV4-2
j_gene: TRBJ2-7
abundance: NA
d_gene: TRBD1

CDR3nt: TGTGCCAGTAGTCGAATATTAGCTACACTGGAGCACACCGGGGAGCTGTTTTTT
CDR3aa: CASSRILATLEHTGELFF
v_gene: TRBV19
j_gene: TRBJ2-2
abundance: NA
d_gene: NA

CDR3nt: TGTGCCAGCAGCCACGACAGTTACTACAATGAGCAGTTCTTC
CDR3aa: CASSHDSYYNEQFF
v_gene: TRBV7-9
j_gene: TRBJ2-1
abundance: NA
d_gene: NA

CDR3nt: TGTGCCAGCAGTGACTACTATGGACTAGCGGGAGGCATACTCACCGGGGAGCTGTTTTTT
CDR3aa: CASSDYYGLAGGILTGELFF
v_gene: TRBV6-1
j_gene: TRBJ2-2
abundance: NA
d_gene: TRBD2

CDR3nt: TGTGCCAGCAGCTTACAAGCGGGGGGGCTTTATGAGCAGTTCTTC
CDR3aa: CASSLQAGGLYEQFF
v_gene: TRBV7-3
j_gene: TRBJ2-1
abundance: once
d_gene: TRBD2

CDR3nt: TGTGCCAGCAGTGCGAACTATGGCTACACCTTC
CDR3aa: CASSANYGYTF
v_gene: TRBV2
j_gene: TRBJ1-2
abundance: once
d_gene: NA

CDR3nt: TGTGCCAGCAGCCGGGGACTAAGCGAGCAGTACTTC
CDR3aa: CASSRGLSEQYF
v_gene: TRBV6-5
j_gene: TRBJ2-7
abundance: NA
d_gene: TRBD2

CDR3nt: TGTGCCAGCAGCTTATACCCGACAGTGAACTATGGCTACACCTTC
CDR3aa: CASSLYPTVNYGYTF
v_gene: TRBV7-9
j_gene: TRBJ1-2
abundance: once
d_gene: NA

CDR3nt: TGTGCCAGCAGTGGACAGGATAGCTCCTACAATGAGCAGTTCTTC
CDR3aa: CASSGQDSSYNEQFF
v_gene: TRBV28
j_gene: TRBJ2-1
abundance: NA
d_gene: TRBD1

CDR3nt: TGTGCCAGCAGCCGACAACTAGGCCTCGGGGGTTGGGAGACCCAGTACTTC
CDR3aa: CASSRQLGLGGWETQYF
v_gene: TRBV11-2
j_gene: TRBJ2-5
abundance: NA
d_gene: NA

CDR3nt: TGTGCCAGCAGCCAAGGCATGGGACAGCCCGAAGCTTTCTTT
CDR3aa: CASSQGMGQPEAFF
v_gene: TRBV14
j_gene: TRBJ1-1
abundance: NA
d_gene: TRBD1

CDR3nt: TGCAGCGTTGCGTTAGGGGCCGGGGAGCTGTTTTTT
CDR3aa: CSVALGAGELFF
v_gene: TRBV29-1
j_gene: TRBJ2-2
abundance: NA
d_gene: NA

CDR3nt: TGTGCCAGCAGTTCTGGAGACAGGGACTACGAGCAGTACTTC
CDR3aa: CASSSGDRDYEQYF
v_gene: TRBV11-3
j_gene: TRBJ2-7
abundance: once
d_gene: TRBD1

CDR3nt: TGTGCCAGCAGTTCCGGGACTCTCTCCTACAATGAGCAGTTCTTC
CDR3aa: CASSSGTLSYNEQFF
v_gene: TRBV27
j_gene: TRBJ2-1
abundance: NA
d_gene: NA

CDR3nt: TGTGCCAGCAGGCGACAGGGGGCCAATGAAGCTTTCTTT
CDR3aa: CASRRQGANEAFF
v_gene: TRBV6-5
j_gene: TRBJ1-1
abundance: NA
d_gene: TRBD1

CDR3nt: TGTGCCAGCAGCTCCGAGGCAGGGCTGAATCAGCCCCAGCATTTT
CDR3aa: CASSSEAGLNQPQHF
v_gene: TRBV11-2
j_gene: TRBJ1-5
abundance: NA
d_gene: NA

CDR3nt: TGTGCCAGCAGCTTAGGGCAGAGGAACACCGGGGAGCTGTTTTTT
CDR3aa: CASSLGQRNTGELFF
v_gene: TRBV7-3
j_gene: TRBJ2-2
abundance: NA
d_gene: NA

CDR3nt: TGTGCCAGCAGCTTAGTACCCGAGGGCCAGAGGGACTACAATGAGCAGTTCTTC
CDR3aa: CASSLVPEGQRDYNEQFF
v_gene: TRBV7-3
j_gene: TRBJ2-1
abundance: NA
d_gene: NA

CDR3nt: TGCGCCAGCAGCCAAGCAGCTAGGCCAGATACGCAGTATTTT
CDR3aa: CASSQAARPDTQYF
v_gene: TRBV4-1
j_gene: TRBJ2-3
abundance: NA
d_gene: NA

CDR3nt: TGTGCCACTGAGCGTAGCTCCTACAATGAGCAGTTCTTC
CDR3aa: CATERSSYNEQFF
v_gene: TRBV2
j_gene: TRBJ2-1
abundance: NA
d_gene: NA

CDR3nt: TGTGCCAGCAGCTCCGGACAGATCTATGGCTACACCTTC
CDR3aa: CASSSGQIYGYTF
v_gene: TRBV7-9
j_gene: TRBJ1-2
abundance: NA
d_gene: NA

CDR3nt: TGTGCCAGCAGCTTAGATGGGAGCGGGGGCATCTCCTACGAGCAGTACTTC
CDR3aa: CASSLDGSGGISYEQYF
v_gene: TRBV11-2
j_gene: TRBJ2-7
abundance: NA
d_gene: TRBD2

CDR3nt: TGTGCCAGCAGTGAATTATCAGGAGGAGCATACAATGAGCAGTTCTTC
CDR3aa: CASSELSGGAYNEQFF
v_gene: TRBV25-1
j_gene: TRBJ2-1
abundance: NA
d_gene: NA

CDR3nt: TGCGCCAGCAGCCATCTCGGGAGGGATTTCGGCTACACCTTC
CDR3aa: CASSHLGRDFGYTF
v_gene: TRBV4-1
j_gene: TRBJ1-2
abundance: NA
d_gene: NA

CDR3nt: TGTGCCAGCCAGACTAGCGGGAGGACAGATACGCAGTATTTT
CDR3aa: CASQTSGRTDTQYF
v_gene: TRBV10-3
j_gene: TRBJ2-3
abundance: NA
d_gene: TRBD2

CDR3nt: TGTGCCAGTAGTATGGGCAGGAACACTGAAGCTTTCTTT
CDR3aa: CASSMGRNTEAFF
v_gene: TRBV19
j_gene: TRBJ1-1
abundance: NA
d_gene: NA

CDR3nt: TGTGCCAGCAGCGCTAGCGGGGGGACGGAGACCCAGTACTTC
CDR3aa: CASSASGGTETQYF
v_gene: TRBV6-4
j_gene: TRBJ2-5
abundance: NA
d_gene: TRBD2

CDR3nt: TGTGCCAGCTCCGCCTGGGGACAATTCCCCGCCAATTCACCCCTCCACTTT
CDR3aa: CASSAWGQFPANSPLHF
v_gene: TRBV18
j_gene: TRBJ1-6
abundance: NA
d_gene: NA

CDR3nt: TGCGCCAGCAGCCAAGATCCCAGGGGCAATCAGCCCCAGCATTTT
CDR3aa: CASSQDPRGNQPQHF
v_gene: TRBV4-3
j_gene: TRBJ1-5
abundance: few
d_gene: NA

CDR3nt: TGTGCCAGCAGTTTAAACCTCCCGGCCTCCCGGACTTGGGAGCAGTACTTC
CDR3aa: CASSLNLPASRTWEQYF
v_gene: TRBV27
j_gene: TRBJ2-7
abundance: once
d_gene: NA

CDR3nt: TGTGCCAGCAGCTTGGTTTCCTTAAATCAGCCCCAGCATTTT
CDR3aa: CASSLVSLNQPQHF
v_gene: TRBV5-5
j_gene: TRBJ1-5
abundance: NA
d_gene: NA

CDR3nt: TGTGCCAGCAGCTTATACGGCGGGGTCACAGATACGCAGTATTTT
CDR3aa: CASSLYGGVTDTQYF
v_gene: TRBV7-8
j_gene: TRBJ2-3
abundance: NA
d_gene: NA

CDR3nt: TGTGCCAGCAGAGCCCTGAACACTGAAGCTTTCTTT
CDR3aa: CASRALNTEAFF
v_gene: TRBV27
j_gene: TRBJ1-1
abundance: NA
d_gene: NA

CDR3nt: TGTGCCAGCAGCTTAGGGGACAGGGACAGAGATGAAAAACTGTTTTTT
CDR3aa: CASSLGDRDRDEKLFF
v_gene: TRBV7-9
j_gene: TRBJ1-4
abundance: NA
d_gene: TRBD1

CDR3nt: TGTGCCAGCAGGCGGCATAGCAATCAGCCCCAGCATTTT
CDR3aa: CASRRHSNQPQHF
v_gene: TRBV28
j_gene: TRBJ1-5
abundance: NA
d_gene: NA

CDR3nt: TGCAGCGTTGGCGGGAGCGCCTACGAGCAGTACTTC
CDR3aa: CSVGGSAYEQYF
v_gene: TRBV29-1
j_gene: TRBJ2-7
abundance: NA
d_gene: TRBD2

CDR3nt: TGTGCCAGCAGCGGAGCACCAGGGGTTCTCGCACCTAACTATGGCTACACCTTC
CDR3aa: CASSGAPGVLAPNYGYTF
v_gene: TRBV13
j_gene: TRBJ1-2
abundance: few
d_gene: NA

CDR3nt: TGTGCCAGCTCACCAGTCAGTTACGACAATGAGCAGTTCTTC
CDR3aa: CASSPVSYDNEQFF
v_gene: TRBV18
j_gene: TRBJ2-1
abundance: NA
d_gene: NA

CDR3nt: TGTGCCAGCAGTGGCGCCAGGACACTTATCACAGATACGCAGTATTTT
CDR3aa: CASSGARTLITDTQYF
v_gene: TRBV6-1
j_gene: TRBJ2-3
abundance: few
d_gene: NA

CDR3nt: TGTGCCAGCAGCCCAGGTACAGGGAACTATGGCTACACCTTC
CDR3aa: CASSPGTGNYGYTF
v_gene: TRBV9
j_gene: TRBJ1-2
abundance: NA
d_gene: NA

CDR3nt: TGTGCCAGCAGTGAACAGGGTGGGGTAGGGAATCAGCCCCAGCATTTT
CDR3aa: CASSEQGGVGNQPQHF
v_gene: TRBV6-1
j_gene: TRBJ1-5
abundance: once
d_gene: NA

CDR3nt: TGTGCCAGCAGCCTGAAGGGACTAGGCTCCTACGAGCAGTACTTC
CDR3aa: CASSLKGLGSYEQYF
v_gene: TRBV7-2
j_gene: TRBJ2-7
abundance: NA
d_gene: TRBD2

CDR3nt: TGCGCCAGCAACGACCGGGAAGGGTACGAGCAGTACTTC
CDR3aa: CASNDREGYEQYF
v_gene: TRBV4-1
j_gene: TRBJ2-7
abundance: NA
d_gene: NA

CDR3nt: TGTGCCAGCAGCCGAGGACAGGGAATAAACTATGGCTACACCTTC
CDR3aa: CASSRGQGINYGYTF
v_gene: TRBV27
j_gene: TRBJ1-2
abundance: few
d_gene: TRBD1

CDR3nt: TGTGCCAGCAGCCCCAGGGCTGTCCGAGGACAGGGGGCTTTCTATGAGCAGTTCTTC
CDR3aa: CASSPRAVRGQGAFYEQFF
v_gene: TRBV9
j_gene: TRBJ2-1
abundance: NA
d_gene: TRBD1

CDR3nt: TGTGCCAGCAGCTCCAGAGGCGAGCAGTACTTC
CDR3aa: CASSSRGEQYF
v_gene: TRBV9
j_gene: TRBJ2-7
abundance: NA
d_gene: NA

CDR3nt: TGTGCCAGCAGCCCGCCTAGCGGGAGGACCTACGAGCAGTACTTC
CDR3aa: CASSPPSGRTYEQYF
v_gene: TRBV27
j_gene: TRBJ2-7
abundance: NA
d_gene: TRBD2

CDR3nt: TGCGCCAGCAGCTTCGGAGGGCCGCCCGGAAACACCATATATTTT
CDR3aa: CASSFGGPPGNTIYF
v_gene: TRBV5-1
j_gene: TRBJ1-3
abundance: NA
d_gene: NA

CDR3nt: TGTGCCAGCAGTCGGGACATTCTGCGGCCCCAGCATTTT
CDR3aa: CASSRDILRPQHF
v_gene: TRBV11-1
j_gene: TRBJ1-5
abundance: NA
d_gene: NA

CDR3nt: TGTGCCAGCAGTCCGACGACAGGTTCAAGGAGTAACCAGTACTTC
CDR3aa: CASSPTTGSRSNQYF
v_gene: TRBV6-5
j_gene: TRBJ2-5
abundance: NA
d_gene: NA

CDR3nt: TGTGCCAGCAGTTCATATAGGAGGCGAGCGGACCTATTCTATGGCTACACCTTC
CDR3aa: CASSSYRRRADLFYGYTF
v_gene: TRBV28
j_gene: TRBJ1-2
abundance: NA
d_gene: NA

CDR3nt: TGCGCCAGCAGTGAGAAGTCCCTAGACCGACAAGAGACCCAGTACTTC
CDR3aa: CASSEKSLDRQETQYF
v_gene: TRBV10-2
j_gene: TRBJ2-5
abundance: NA
d_gene: NA